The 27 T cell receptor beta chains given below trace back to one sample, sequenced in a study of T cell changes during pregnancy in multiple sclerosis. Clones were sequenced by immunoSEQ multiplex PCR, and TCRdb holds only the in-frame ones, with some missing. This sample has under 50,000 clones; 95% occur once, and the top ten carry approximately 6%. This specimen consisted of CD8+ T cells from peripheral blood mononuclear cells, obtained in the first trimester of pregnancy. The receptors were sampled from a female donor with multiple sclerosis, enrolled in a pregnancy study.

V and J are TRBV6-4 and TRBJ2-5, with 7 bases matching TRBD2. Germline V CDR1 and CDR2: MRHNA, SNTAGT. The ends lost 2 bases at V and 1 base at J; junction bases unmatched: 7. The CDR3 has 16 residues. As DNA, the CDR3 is TGTGCCAGCAGTGACCCGCGGGAGCGCGGCCAAGAGACCCAGTACTTC. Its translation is CASSDPRERGQETQYF.

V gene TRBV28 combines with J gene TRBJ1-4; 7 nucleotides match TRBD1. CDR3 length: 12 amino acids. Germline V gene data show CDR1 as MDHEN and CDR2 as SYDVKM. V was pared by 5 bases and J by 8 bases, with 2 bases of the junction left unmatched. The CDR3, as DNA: TGTGCCAGCAGTCAACAGGGGGAAAAACTGTTTTTT. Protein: CASSQQGEKLFF.

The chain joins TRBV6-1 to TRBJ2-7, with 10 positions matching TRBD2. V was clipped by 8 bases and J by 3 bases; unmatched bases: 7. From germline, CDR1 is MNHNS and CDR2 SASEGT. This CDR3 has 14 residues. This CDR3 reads CASLPLAGVYEQYF. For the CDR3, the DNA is TGTGCCAGCCTCCCCCTAGCGGGAGTCTACGAGCAGTACTTC.

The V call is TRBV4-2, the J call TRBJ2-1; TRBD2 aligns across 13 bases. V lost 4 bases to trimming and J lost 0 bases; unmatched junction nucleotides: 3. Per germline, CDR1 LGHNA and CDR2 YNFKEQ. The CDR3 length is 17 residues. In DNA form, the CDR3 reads TGTGCCAGCAGCCCATGGACTAGCGGGAGCTCCTACAATGAGCAGTTCTTC. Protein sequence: CASSPWTSGSSYNEQFF.

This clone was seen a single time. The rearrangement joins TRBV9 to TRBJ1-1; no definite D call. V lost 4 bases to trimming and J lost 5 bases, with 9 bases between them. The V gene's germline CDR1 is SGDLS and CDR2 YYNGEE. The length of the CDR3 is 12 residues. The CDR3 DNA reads TGTGCCAGCAGCCCCCCCACAACTGAAGCTTTCTTT. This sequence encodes CASSPPTTEAFF. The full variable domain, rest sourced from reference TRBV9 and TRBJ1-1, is DSGVTQTPKHLITATGQRVTLRCSPRSGDLSVYWYQQSLDQGLQFLIQYYNGEERAKGNILERFSAQQFPDLHSELNLSSLELGDSALYFCASSPPTTEAFFGQGTRLTVV.

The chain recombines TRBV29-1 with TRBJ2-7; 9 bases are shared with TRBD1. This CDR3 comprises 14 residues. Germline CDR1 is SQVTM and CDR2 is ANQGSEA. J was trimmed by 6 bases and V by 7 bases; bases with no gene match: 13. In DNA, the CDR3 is TGCAGCGCCGTACCGGGACAGGGACCCACCGAGCAGTACTTC. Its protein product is CSAVPGQGPTEQYF.

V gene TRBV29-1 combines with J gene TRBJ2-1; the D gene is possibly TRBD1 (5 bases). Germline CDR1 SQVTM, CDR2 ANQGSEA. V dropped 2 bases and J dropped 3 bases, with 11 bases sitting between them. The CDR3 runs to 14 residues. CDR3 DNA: TGCAGCGTTGAATTTGGACAACACTACAATGAGCAGTTCTTC. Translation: CSVEFGQHYNEQFF.

As DNA, the CDR3 is TGTGCCAGTAGTACGACAGGGACGGCGGCAGCTTTCTTT. The encoded protein is CASSTTGTAAAFF. The chain employs TRBV19 and TRBJ1-1; 7 bases are shared with TRBD1. CDR1 is LNHDA and CDR2 is SQIVND in the germline V gene (reference sequence). The V segment lost 4 bases and the J segment 10 bases; nucleotides outside the gene matches: 9. This CDR3 has 13 residues.

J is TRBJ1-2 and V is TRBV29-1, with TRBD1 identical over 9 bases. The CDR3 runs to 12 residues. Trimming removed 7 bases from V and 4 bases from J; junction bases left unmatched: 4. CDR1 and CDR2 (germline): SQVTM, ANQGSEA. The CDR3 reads CSAGDRVYGYTF. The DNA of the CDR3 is TGCAGCGCGGGGGACAGGGTCTATGGCTACACCTTC.

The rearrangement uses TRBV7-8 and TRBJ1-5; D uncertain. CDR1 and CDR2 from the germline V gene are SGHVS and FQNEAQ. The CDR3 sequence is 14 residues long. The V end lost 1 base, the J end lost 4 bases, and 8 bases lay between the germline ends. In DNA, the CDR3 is TGTGCCAGCAGCTTAGTAGAGGGTAATCAGCCCCAGCATTTT. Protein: CASSLVEGNQPQHF.

The CDR3 reads CAISSSNSGSSYEQYF. The CDR3, as DNA: TGTGCCATCAGTTCCTCGAATAGCGGGAGTAGCTACGAGCAGTACTTC. The genes are TRBV10-3 and TRBJ2-7, with 9 bases aligning to TRBD2. Germline CDR1 ENHRY, CDR2 SYGVKD. The CDR3 consists of 16 residues. After removal of 5 bases from V and 3 bases from J, the junction contained 11 bases not matched to a gene.

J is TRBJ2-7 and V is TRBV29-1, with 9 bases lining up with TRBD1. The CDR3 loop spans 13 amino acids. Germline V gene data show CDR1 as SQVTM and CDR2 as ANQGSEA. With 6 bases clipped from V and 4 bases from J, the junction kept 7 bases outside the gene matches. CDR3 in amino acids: CSVPGQGKYEQYF. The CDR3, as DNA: TGCAGCGTACCGGGACAGGGCAAGTACGAGCAGTACTTC.

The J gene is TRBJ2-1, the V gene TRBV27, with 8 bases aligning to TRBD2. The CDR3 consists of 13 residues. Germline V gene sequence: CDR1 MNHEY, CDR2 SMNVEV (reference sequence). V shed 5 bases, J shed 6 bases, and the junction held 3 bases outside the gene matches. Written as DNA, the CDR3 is TGTGCCAGCAGTCCTCGGGGGGGCAATGAGCAGTTCTTC. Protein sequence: CASSPRGGNEQFF.

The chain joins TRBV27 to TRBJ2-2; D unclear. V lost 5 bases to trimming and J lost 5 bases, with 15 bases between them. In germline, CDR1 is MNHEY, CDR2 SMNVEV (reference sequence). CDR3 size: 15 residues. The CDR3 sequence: CASSVVKQLTGELFF. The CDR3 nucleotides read TGTGCCAGCAGTGTTGTCAAACAGTTAACCGGGGAGCTGTTTTTT.

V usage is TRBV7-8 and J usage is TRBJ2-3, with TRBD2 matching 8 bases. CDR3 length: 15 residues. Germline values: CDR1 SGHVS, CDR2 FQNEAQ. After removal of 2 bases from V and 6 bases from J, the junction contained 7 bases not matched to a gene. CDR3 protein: CASSLRGGSEDTQYF. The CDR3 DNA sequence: TGTGCCAGCAGCTTACGGGGGGGGAGTGAGGATACGCAGTATTTT.

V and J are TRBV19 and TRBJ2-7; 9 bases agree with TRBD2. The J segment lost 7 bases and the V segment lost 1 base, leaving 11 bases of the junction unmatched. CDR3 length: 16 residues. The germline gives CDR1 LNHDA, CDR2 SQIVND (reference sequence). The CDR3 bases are TGTGCCAGTAGTATAGTAGCGGGAGTCTCCGACGGAGAGCAGTACTTC. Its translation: CASSIVAGVSDGEQYF.

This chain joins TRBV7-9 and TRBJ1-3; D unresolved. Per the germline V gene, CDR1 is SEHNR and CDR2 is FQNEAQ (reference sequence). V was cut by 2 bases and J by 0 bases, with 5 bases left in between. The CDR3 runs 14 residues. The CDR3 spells CASSLTDSGNTIYF. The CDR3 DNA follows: TGTGCCAGCAGCTTAACAGACTCTGGAAACACCATATATTTT. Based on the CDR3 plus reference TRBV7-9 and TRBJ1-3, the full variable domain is DTGVSQNPRHKITKRGQNVTFRCDPISEHNRLYWYRQTLGQGPEFLTYFQNEAQLEKSRLLSDRFSAERPKGSFSTLEIQRTEQGDSAMYLCASSLTDSGNTIYFGEGSWLTVV.

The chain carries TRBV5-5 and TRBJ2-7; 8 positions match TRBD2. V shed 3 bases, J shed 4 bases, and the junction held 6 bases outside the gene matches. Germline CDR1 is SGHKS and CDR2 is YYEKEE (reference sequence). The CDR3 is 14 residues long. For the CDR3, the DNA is TGTGCCAGCAGCTCCTTAGCGGGGTCTTACGAGCAGTACTTC. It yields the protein CASSSLAGSYEQYF.

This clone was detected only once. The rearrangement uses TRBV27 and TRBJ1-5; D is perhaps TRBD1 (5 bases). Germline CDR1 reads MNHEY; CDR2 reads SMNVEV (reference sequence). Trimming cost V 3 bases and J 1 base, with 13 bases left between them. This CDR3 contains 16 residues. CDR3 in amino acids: CASSLKWGGSNQPQHF. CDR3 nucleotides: TGTGCCAGCAGTTTGAAGTGGGGGGGGAGCAATCAGCCCCAGCATTTT.

The CDR3 DNA sequence: TGTGCCATCACCGAGGGCCCTCGAGCCTACGAGCAGTACTTC. Protein: CAITEGPRAYEQYF. J is TRBJ2-7 and V is TRBV10-3; maybe TRBD2 (5 bases). Deletions cut 7 bases from V and 2 bases from J, with 15 bases between. There are 14 residues in the CDR3. Germline V lookup: CDR1 ENHRY, CDR2 SYGVKD.

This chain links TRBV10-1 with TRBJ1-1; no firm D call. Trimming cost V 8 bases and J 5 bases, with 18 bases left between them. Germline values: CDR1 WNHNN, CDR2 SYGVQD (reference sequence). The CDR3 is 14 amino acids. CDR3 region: CASSEGRVQTEAFF. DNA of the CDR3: TGCGCCAGCTCCGAAGGGAGGGTGCAAACTGAAGCTTTCTTT.

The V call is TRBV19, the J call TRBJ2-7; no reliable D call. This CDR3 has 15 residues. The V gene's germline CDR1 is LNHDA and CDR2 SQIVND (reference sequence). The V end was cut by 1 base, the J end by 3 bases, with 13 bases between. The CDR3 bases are TGTGCCAGTAGTATAGTCTCGACCGGAGACTACGAGCAGTACTTC. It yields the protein CASSIVSTGDYEQYF.

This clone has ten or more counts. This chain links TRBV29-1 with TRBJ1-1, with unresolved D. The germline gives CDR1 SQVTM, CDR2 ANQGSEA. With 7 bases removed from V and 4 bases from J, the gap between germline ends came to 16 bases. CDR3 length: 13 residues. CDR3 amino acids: CSAKGGEGTEAFF. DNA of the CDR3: TGCAGCGCTAAAGGAGGAGAGGGCACTGAAGCTTTCTTT. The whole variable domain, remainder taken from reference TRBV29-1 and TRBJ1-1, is SAVISQKPSRDICQRGTSLTIQCQVDSQVTMMFWYRQQPGQSLTLIATANQGSEATYESGFVIDKFPISRPNLTFSTLTVSNMSPEDSSIYLCSAKGGEGTEAFFGQGTRLTVV.

The CDR3 bases are TGTGCCAGCAGTGGGTCGACAGGGCCCTACGAGCAGTACTTC. It translates to CASSGSTGPYEQYF. The rearrangement joins TRBV27 to TRBJ2-7; 7 bases are a match to TRBD1. The CDR3 extends over 14 amino acids. In germline, CDR1 is MNHEY, CDR2 SMNVEV (reference sequence). V trimming: 5 bases; J trimming: 2 bases; junction bases outside the gene matches: 6.

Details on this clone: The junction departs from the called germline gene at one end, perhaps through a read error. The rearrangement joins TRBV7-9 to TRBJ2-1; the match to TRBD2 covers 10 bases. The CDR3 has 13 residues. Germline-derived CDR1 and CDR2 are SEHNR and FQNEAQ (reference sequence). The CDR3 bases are TGTGCCAGCACCTCAGTGACCGGGACTAGCGAAATCTTC. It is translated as CASTSVTGTSEIF.

The CDR3 loop reads CAWSVEGATEAFF. CDR3 nucleotides: TGTGCCTGGAGTGTGGAAGGGGCCACTGAAGCTTTCTTT. J is TRBJ1-1 and V is TRBV30; D is perhaps TRBD1 (5 bases). Germline V gene lookup returns CDR1 GTSNPN and CDR2 SVGIG (reference sequence). This CDR3 is 13 amino acids long. Trimming pared 0 bases from V and 4 bases from J, leaving 9 bases between.

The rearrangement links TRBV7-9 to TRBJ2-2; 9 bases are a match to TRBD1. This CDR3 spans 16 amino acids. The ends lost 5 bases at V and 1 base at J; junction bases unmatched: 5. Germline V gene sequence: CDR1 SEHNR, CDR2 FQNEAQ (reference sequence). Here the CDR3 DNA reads TGTGCCAGCAGCGAACAGGGGGCTGAGAACACCGGGGAGCTGTTTTTT. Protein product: CASSEQGAENTGELFF.